This T cell receptor beta chain was sequenced during a study of blood T cell repertoires in COVID-19. The germline gives CDR1 GTSNPN, CDR2 SVGIG (reference sequence). This CDR3 spans 15 amino acids. The V gene lost 2 bases and the J gene lost 6 bases, with 19 bases spanning the gap. The method was immunoSEQ multiplex PCR; TCRdb's version includes in-frame clones alone and lacks a portion of them. The repertoire consists of 150,000 to 200,000 clones, with more than 75% occurring once and the leading ten covering less than 5.5%. The sample was peripheral blood. The source of this sequence is a human donor in a cohort sampled during active COVID-19. This chain joins TRBV30 and TRBJ2-5, with a tentative D call TRBD1 (5 bases). The CDR3 loop is CAWSSTKDSGKTQYF. The CDR3 nucleotides are TGTGCCTGGAGTTCAACCAAAGACAGTGGAAAGACCCAGTACTTC.